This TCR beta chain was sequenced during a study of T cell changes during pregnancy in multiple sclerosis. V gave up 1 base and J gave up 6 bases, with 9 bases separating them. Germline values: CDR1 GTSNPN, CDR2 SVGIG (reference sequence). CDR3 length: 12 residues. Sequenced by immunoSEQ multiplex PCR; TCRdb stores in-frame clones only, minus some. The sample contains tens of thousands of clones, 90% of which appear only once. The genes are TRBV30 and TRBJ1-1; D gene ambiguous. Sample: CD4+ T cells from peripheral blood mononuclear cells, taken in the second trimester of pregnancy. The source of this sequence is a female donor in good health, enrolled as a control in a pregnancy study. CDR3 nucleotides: TGTGCCTGGAGTGGTGGAGGGTCTGAAGCTTTCTTT. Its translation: CAWSGGGSEAFF.